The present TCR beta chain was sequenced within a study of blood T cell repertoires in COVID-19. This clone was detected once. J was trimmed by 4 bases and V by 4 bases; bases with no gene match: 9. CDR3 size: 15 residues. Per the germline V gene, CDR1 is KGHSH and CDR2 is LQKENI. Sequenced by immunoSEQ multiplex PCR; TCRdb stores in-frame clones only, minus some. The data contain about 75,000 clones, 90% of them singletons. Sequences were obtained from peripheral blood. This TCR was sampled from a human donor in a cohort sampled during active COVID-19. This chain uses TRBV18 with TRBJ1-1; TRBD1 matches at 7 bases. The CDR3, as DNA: TGTGCCAGCTCACTCAGTAAGGGGACAGTCACTGAAGCTTTCTTT. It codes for CASSLSKGTVTEAFF.